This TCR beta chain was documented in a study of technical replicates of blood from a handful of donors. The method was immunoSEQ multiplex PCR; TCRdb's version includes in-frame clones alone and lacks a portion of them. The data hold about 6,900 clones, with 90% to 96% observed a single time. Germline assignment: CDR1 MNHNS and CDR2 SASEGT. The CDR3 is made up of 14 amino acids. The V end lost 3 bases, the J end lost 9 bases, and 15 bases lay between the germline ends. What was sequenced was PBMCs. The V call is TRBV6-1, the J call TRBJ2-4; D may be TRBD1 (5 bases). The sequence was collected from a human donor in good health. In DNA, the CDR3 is TGTGCCAGCAGTGAGGCGACAGCTTGGGGCATTCAGTACTTC. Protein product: CASSEATAWGIQYF.